Reported below is one TCR beta chain. Its antigen is as yet unknown. The germline V gene encodes CDR1 SGHRS and CDR2 YFSETQ. The CDR3 totals 16 residues. V dropped 0 bases and J dropped 2 bases, with 14 bases sitting between them. Data came from immunoSEQ multiplex PCR; TCRdb stores just in-frame clones and leaves some out. Altogether over 45,000 clones are present, nearly 80% being singletons, with the ten largest covering roughly 4%. These data come from a study of OX40 agonist ivuxolimab in advanced cancers. Study outcomes and limitations: CD8+ T cells showed, on average, more clonal expansion than CD4+ cells.

The TCR sequence derives from an adult with an advanced solid tumor such as melanoma, head and neck, liver or kidney cancer. V usage is TRBV5-1 and J usage is TRBJ2-5; D is ambiguous. Source: CD4+ or CD8+ T cells sorted from blood, taken in a trial of the OX40 agonist ivuxolimab. The CDR3 protein is CASSLVIGTLQETQYF. The CDR3 coding sequence is TGCGCCAGCAGCTTGGTTATCGGCACCTTACAAGAGACCCAGTACTTC.